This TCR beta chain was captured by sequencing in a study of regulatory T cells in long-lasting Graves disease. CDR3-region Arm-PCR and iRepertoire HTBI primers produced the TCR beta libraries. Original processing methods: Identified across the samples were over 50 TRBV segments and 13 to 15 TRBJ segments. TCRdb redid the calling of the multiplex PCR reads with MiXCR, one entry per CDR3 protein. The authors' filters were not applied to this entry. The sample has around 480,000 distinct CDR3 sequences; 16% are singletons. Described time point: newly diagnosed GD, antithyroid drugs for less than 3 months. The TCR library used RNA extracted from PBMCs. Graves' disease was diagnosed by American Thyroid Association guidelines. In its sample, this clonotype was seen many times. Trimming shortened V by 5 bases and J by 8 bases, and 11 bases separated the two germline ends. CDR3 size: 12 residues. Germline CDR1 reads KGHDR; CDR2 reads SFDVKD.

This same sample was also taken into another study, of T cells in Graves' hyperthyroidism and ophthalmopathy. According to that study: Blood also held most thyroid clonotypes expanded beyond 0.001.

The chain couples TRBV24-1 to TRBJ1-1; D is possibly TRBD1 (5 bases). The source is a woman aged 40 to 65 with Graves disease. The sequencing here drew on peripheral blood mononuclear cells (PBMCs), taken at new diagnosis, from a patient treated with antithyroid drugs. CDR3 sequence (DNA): TGTGCCACCAGTGGGGACCCTGGGGAAGCTTTCTTT. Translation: CATSGDPGEAFF.